The clone carrying this T cell receptor (beta chain) showed up just once. Its specificity is not known. The data belong to a study of CD8+CD57+ T cells in acquired aplastic anemia. As for the study in general: Sorting CD4+ and CD8+ cells gave DNA averaging roughly 3.2 ug.

The CDR3 spans 14 residues. Trimming shortened V by 5 bases and J by 6 bases, and 17 bases separated the two germline ends. Germline CDR1 SNHLY, CDR2 FYNNEI. Patients included in sequencing had previously demonstrated CD8+CD57+ cell expansion by flow cytometry. Therapy had not been given to patients before blood sampling. Study-wide points: Controls did not differ significantly from patients in CD8+ Simpson's diversity.

The use of genomic DNA as template underpinned the TCR beta VDJ and CDR3 profiling. Each CDR3 protein gets one entry after TCRdb re-called the reads with MiXCR. The repertoire has approximately 220,000 distinct CDR3 sequences, approximately 45% of them found once; the top ten carry 6.5% to 10%. The chain links TRBV2 to TRBJ2-7; maybe TRBD1 (6 bases). This TCR was recovered from a human donor with aplastic anemia. The sequenced sample consisted of sorted CD4+, CD8+, or CD8+CD57+ T cells (not recorded which) from PBMCs. CDR3 nucleotide sequence: TGTGCCAGCAGTATCGGTCAGGGGATCGTCGAGCAGTACTTC. Its protein is CASSIGQGIVEQYF.